These 3 T cell receptor beta chains share one sample of origin, sequenced in a study of Ad26.COV2.S vaccination and SARS-CoV-2 variants. Treatment of the sample: some 20 received Ad26.COV2.S at low or high dose, single or two shots; roughly five received placebo; per-sample allocation not given. Sampling occurred on day 63 after the first vaccine or placebo injection. Measured with immunoSEQ multiplex PCR; TCRdb has only the in-frame clones, and not every one. The data hold 440,000 or so clones, with 90% observed a single time. Sequences were derived from peripheral blood, sampled in a trial of Ad26.COV2.S vaccine versus placebo. The receptors shown here come from a person between 18 and 65 years old who received the Ad26.COV2.S COVID-19 vaccine or a placebo.

J is TRBJ2-3 and V is TRBV9; no reliable D call. From germline, CDR1 is SGDLS and CDR2 YYNGEE. CDR3 length: 15 amino acids. The V end lost 3 bases, the J end lost 3 bases, and 14 bases lay between the germline ends. CDR3 loop: CASSDPGSGTDTQYF. DNA for the CDR3: TGTGCCAGCAGCGACCCCGGGTCTGGAACAGATACGCAGTATTTT.

The chain is built from TRBV4-2 and TRBJ2-7, with 16 bases that match TRBD2. With V trimmed by 4 bases and J by 2 bases, 14 bases remained unmatched. CDR3 size: 20 residues. Per the germline V gene, CDR1 is LGHNA and CDR2 is YNFKEQ. The CDR3 spells CASSPLGGGLAGGGAYEQYF. The CDR3 coding sequence is TGTGCCAGCAGCCCCCTAGGAGGGGGACTAGCGGGAGGGGGGGCCTACGAGCAGTACTTC.

CDR3 loop: CASSTTPDSKGGNTIYF. DNA of the CDR3: TGTGCCAGTAGTACAACCCCAGACAGTAAAGGAGGAAACACCATATATTTT. The rearrangement links TRBV19 to TRBJ1-3, with D possibly TRBD1 on 5 matching bases. CDR3 length equals 17 residues. V lost 4 bases and J 4 bases, leaving 20 bases between the germline ends. Germline lookup yields CDR1 LNHDA and CDR2 SQIVND (reference sequence).